This TCR beta chain derives from a study of shared clonotypes between healthy human individuals. Regarding this clone: Its antigen is unidentified.

General study results and limits: Memory subsets generally showed smaller estimated richness than naive subsets did. Blood was the only sampled material, and tissue repertoires likely differ.

Looked up from germline, CDR1 is SGHDT and CDR2 is YYEEEE. This CDR3 spans 13 amino acids. V was cut by 7 bases and J by 8 bases, with 19 bases left in between. Repertoires were generated with immunoSEQ multiplex PCR, while TCRdb's copy carries only in-frame clones and drops some. The sample consists of about 600,000 clones, about 97% of them appearing once. The J gene is TRBJ2-7, the V gene TRBV5-6; TRBD1 might be the D (5 bases). The sample comprised naive CD4+ T cells sorted from blood. Specified subset: CD45RA+ positively selected. The clonotype originates from a woman aged 30 to 39 in good health. The CDR3 sequence: CASGYRRGGKQYF. The DNA for the CDR3 is TGTGCCAGCGGATACCGAAGGGGCGGTAAGCAGTACTTC.